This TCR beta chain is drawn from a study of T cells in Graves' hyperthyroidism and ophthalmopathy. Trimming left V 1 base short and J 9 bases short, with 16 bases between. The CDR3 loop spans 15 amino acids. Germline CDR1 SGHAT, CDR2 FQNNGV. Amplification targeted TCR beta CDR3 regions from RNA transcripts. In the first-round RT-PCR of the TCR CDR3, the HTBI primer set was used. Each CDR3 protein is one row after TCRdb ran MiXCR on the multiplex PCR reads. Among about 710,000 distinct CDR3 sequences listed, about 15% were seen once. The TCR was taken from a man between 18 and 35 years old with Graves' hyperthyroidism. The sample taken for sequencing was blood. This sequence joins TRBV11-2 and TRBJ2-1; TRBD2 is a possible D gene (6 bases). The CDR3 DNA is TGTGCCAGCAGCTTAGCTGGGCTAGTGGGGGGTGAGCAGTTCTTC. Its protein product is CASSLAGLVGGEQFF.